The 10 T cell receptor beta chains below come from one sample, sequenced in a study of T-cell memory formation after mild COVID-19 (TCRdb year 2021). The library was prepared using 5' RACE. Sequenced on an Illumina NovaSeq 6000. Starting from the raw public reads, TCRdb applied fastp trimming at Q25, assembled clones with MiXCR and retained in-frame beta chains. Identical CDR3 proteins give one entry, which carries the most common genes and DNA. This sample has around 500,000 distinct CDR3 sequences in its table, and 15% to 20% of those were observed once. The ten largest clonotypes hold about 12% of the sample. The sample taken for sequencing was PBMCs or a T cell subset sorted from them (not recorded which). These receptor sequences come from an adult woman who had mild COVID-19 (a few samples of this study predate the infection). The sample titles of this study are shuffled in the database, so cell type and time point are left out; the donor was told from shared clones.

This rearrangement joins TRBV5-1 to TRBJ2-2; D assignment may be TRBD1 or TRBD2 (5 bases each). Between the trimmed V and J ends, which lost 8 bases and 0 bases, there was a span of 11 bases. Germline lookup yields CDR1 SGHRS and CDR2 YFSETQ. This CDR3 has 14 residues. This chain's CDR3 is CASRDQSNTGELFF. The CDR3 DNA sequence: TGCGCCAGTCGGGACCAATCGAACACCGGGGAGCTGTTTTTT.

The J gene is TRBJ2-3, the V gene TRBV6-5; the D call may be TRBD1 or TRBD2 (6 bases each). Germline V gene data show CDR1 as MNHEY and CDR2 as SVGAGI. The CDR3 spans 15 residues. The V gene lost 8 bases and the J gene lost 3 bases, with 18 bases spanning the gap. The CDR3 protein is CASGGQGKGTDTQYF. In nucleotides, the CDR3 is TGTGCCAGCGGGGGGCAGGGTAAGGGGACAGATACGCAGTATTTT.

This clonotype came up a few times. The gene calls are TRBV6-2 or TRBV6-3 and TRBJ1-1, with a weak D call TRBD1 (5 bases). Germline CDR1 reads MNHEY; CDR2 reads SVGEGT. V was clipped by 6 bases and J by 4 bases, with 18 bases between them. The CDR3 is 15 amino acids. CDR3 sequence: CASSPADTVSTEAFF. CDR3 sequence (DNA): TGTGCCAGCAGCCCCGCGGACACAGTGAGCACTGAAGCTTTCTTT.

Many counts were recorded for this clonotype. The genes are TRBV7-2 and TRBJ2-1, with a weak D call TRBD2 (5 bases). Trimming cost V 3 bases and J 10 bases, with 10 bases left between them. In germline, CDR1 is SGHTA, CDR2 FQGNSA. The CDR3 is 12 amino acids. The CDR3 sequence is CASSFRGPEQFF. The CDR3 DNA reads as TGTGCCAGCAGCTTCCGGGGTCCGGAGCAGTTCTTC.

This chain links TRBV15 with TRBJ1-4; perhaps TRBD1 as D (5 bases). The V end was cut by 1 base, the J end by 8 bases, with 8 bases between. Germline assignment: CDR1 LNHNV and CDR2 YYDKDF (reference sequence). CDR3 size: 13 residues. CDR3 coding DNA: TGTGCCACCAGCAGAGGCAGGGACGAAAAACTGTTTTTT. Translating gives CATSRGRDEKLFF.

V gene TRBV29-1 combines with J gene TRBJ1-5; the D is unclear. Trimming shortened V by 5 bases and J by 4 bases, and 12 bases separated the two germline ends. Germline V lookup: CDR1 SQVTM, CDR2 ANQGSEA. CDR3 length: 13 residues. The CDR3 here is CSVTETANQPQHF. The CDR3, as DNA: TGCAGCGTTACAGAGACTGCTAATCAGCCCCAGCATTTT.

In this sample, this clonotype turned up many times. The chain carries TRBV18 and TRBJ2-3, with 10 bases fitting TRBD2. CDR1 is KGHSH, CDR2 LQKENI, per germline. V lost 3 bases to trimming and J lost 0 bases; unmatched junction nucleotides: 3. The CDR3 sequence is 16 residues long. CDR3 sequence reads: CASSPKAGGSTDTQYF. The CDR3 DNA reads as TGTGCCAGCTCACCGAAAGCGGGGGGGAGCACAGATACGCAGTATTTT.

This sequence joins TRBV30 and TRBJ1-1; D is unclear. The CDR3 length is 14 residues. V shed 2 bases and J shed 2 bases, with 12 bases lying between them. Germline V gene data show CDR1 as GTSNPN and CDR2 as SVGIG (reference sequence). The CDR3 spells CAWSIRALNTEAFF. CDR3 DNA sequence: TGTGCCTGGAGTATCCGGGCTCTCAACACTGAAGCTTTCTTT.

This clonotype has a count of ten or more. The chain employs TRBV4-2 and TRBJ1-5; D gene ambiguous. Germline V gene lookup returns CDR1 LGHNA and CDR2 YNFKEQ. V shed 0 bases and J shed 7 bases, with 10 bases lying between them. The CDR3 runs 14 residues. CDR3 in DNA: TGTGCCAGCAGCCAAGACGGGGTAAACCAGCCCCAGCATTTT. Protein sequence: CASSQDGVNQPQHF.

This clonotype was seen a few times. The gene calls are TRBV7-3 and TRBJ1-6, with 7 bases aligning to TRBD1. J was trimmed by 7 bases and V by 5 bases; bases with no gene match: 5. Germline CDR1 and CDR2: SGHTA and FQGTGA. The CDR3 consists of 14 residues. CDR3 amino acids: CASSRDRANSPLHF. In DNA, the CDR3 is TGTGCCAGCAGCCGGGACAGAGCCAATTCACCCCTCCACTTT.